This TCR beta chain was sequenced for a study of T cells after yellow fever vaccination. Whole-study context: The authors prepared low-cell-number fractions using SMART-Seq v4 Ultra Low Input.

This clonotype was counted only a few times. Each CDR3 protein gets one entry after TCRdb re-called the 5' RACE reads with MiXCR. This table holds around 530,000 distinct CDR3 sequences, roughly a sixth found once. Between the trimmed V and J ends, which lost 8 bases and 0 bases, there was a span of 8 bases. The CDR3 length is 12 residues. Germline CDR1 WNHNN, CDR2 SYGVQD (reference sequence). The receptor comes from a man between 18 and 29 years old who received the YFV17D yellow fever vaccine. V usage is TRBV10-1 and J usage is TRBJ2-7, with D perhaps TRBD1 (6 bases). The material sequenced was PBMCs, taken about 5 days after the first yellow fever vaccination. The CDR3 loop reads CASVDSSYEQYF. The CDR3 DNA reads as TGCGCCAGCGTGGACAGCTCCTACGAGCAGTACTTC.